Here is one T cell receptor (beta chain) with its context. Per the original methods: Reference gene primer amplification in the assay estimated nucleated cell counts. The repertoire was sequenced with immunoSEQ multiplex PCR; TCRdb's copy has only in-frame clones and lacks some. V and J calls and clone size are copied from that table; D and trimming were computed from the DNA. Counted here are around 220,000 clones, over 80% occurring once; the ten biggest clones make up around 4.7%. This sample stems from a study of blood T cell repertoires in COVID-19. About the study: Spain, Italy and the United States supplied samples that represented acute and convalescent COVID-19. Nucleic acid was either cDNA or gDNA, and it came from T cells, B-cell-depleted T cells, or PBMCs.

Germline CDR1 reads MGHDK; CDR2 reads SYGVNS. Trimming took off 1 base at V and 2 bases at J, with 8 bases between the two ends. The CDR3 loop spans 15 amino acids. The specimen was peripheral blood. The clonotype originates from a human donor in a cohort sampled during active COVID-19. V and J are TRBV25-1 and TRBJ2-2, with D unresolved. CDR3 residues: CASSELGRNTGELFF. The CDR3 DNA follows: TGTGCCAGCAGTGAATTGGGCAGAAACACCGGGGAGCTGTTTTTT.